Each of the 3 T cell receptor beta chains below was sequenced from the same sample in a study of blood T cell repertoires in COVID-19. Produced via immunoSEQ multiplex PCR; TCRdb's table is partial and in-frame only. In the table there are under 300,000 clones, 75% to 90% of which are singletons. The sequenced sample consisted of PBMCs or T cells enriched from blood (not recorded which). These receptors came from a woman between 40 and 50 years old who had recovered from COVID-19.

The V gene is TRBV3-1 (or the pseudogene TRBV3-2), the J gene TRBJ1-4; D gene unclear. The CDR3 totals 17 residues. V dropped 5 bases and J dropped 3 bases, with 19 bases sitting between them. The germline CDR1 and CDR2 sequences are LGHDT and YNNKEL (reference sequence). CDR3 in DNA: TGTGCCAGCAGCGTCTTGGTACACCGGGGATCTAATGAAAAACTGTTTTTT. Encoded protein: CASSVLVHRGSNEKLFF.

V usage is TRBV13 and J usage is TRBJ2-3, with 15 bases that match TRBD2. CDR1 is PRHDT and CDR2 is FYEKMQ in the germline V gene (reference sequence). Losses at the gene ends were 5 bases for V and 6 bases for J; bases not matched to a gene: 9. CDR3 length equals 17 residues. The CDR3 region is CASSIRTSGGVSDTQYF. The CDR3 bases are TGTGCCAGCAGCATACGGACTAGCGGGGGGGTTAGTGATACGCAGTATTTT. The full variable domain, its missing parts supplied by reference TRBV13 and TRBJ2-3, is AAGVIQSPRHLIKEKRETATLKCYPIPRHDTVYWYQQGPGQDPQFLISFYEKMQSDKGSIPDRFSAQQFSDYHSELNMSSLELGDSALYFCASSIRTSGGVSDTQYFGPGTRLTVL.

The chain is built from TRBV5-4 and TRBJ2-5; 10 bases agree with TRBD2. Losses at the gene ends were 0 bases for V and 4 bases for J; bases not matched to a gene: 12. CDR3 length: 18 amino acids. Germline V gene sequence: CDR1 SGHNT, CDR2 YYREEE (reference sequence). The CDR3: CASSLGTGTSVSSETQYF. CDR3 coding DNA: TGTGCCAGCAGCTTGGGAACCGGGACTAGCGTTTCATCAGAGACCCAGTACTTC.